This T cell receptor beta chain comes out of a study of blood T cell repertoires in COVID-19. V lost 3 bases to trimming and J lost 3 bases, with 16 bases between them. This CDR3 is built from 16 residues. In germline, CDR1 is SGHVS, CDR2 FQNEAQ. Per the original data handling: Reference gene primer amplification gave estimated nucleated cell counts. Here immunoSEQ multiplex PCR was the method, and the copy in TCRdb shows in-frame clones only, minus some. V, J and clone size are taken as reported in that table, and D and trimming were inferred from the DNA itself. The sample has 100,000 or so clones; about 83% are singletons.

The TCR was taken from a man between 65 and 85 years old with active or convalescent COVID-19. The chain links TRBV7-8 to TRBJ2-3, with D perhaps matching TRBD2 (7 bases). Sequences were obtained from peripheral blood. The chain's CDR3 is CASSFRGAGETDTQYF. The CDR3 coding sequence is TGTGCCAGCAGCTTTAGGGGGGCGGGGGAGACAGATACGCAGTATTTT.